A single sample gave rise to the 7 T cell receptor beta chains below, sequenced in a study of blood T cells in healthy people across ages. A second PCR, run for about 6 to 12 cycles, used a sample-barcoded 5' primer plus a J-beta primer mix. MiXCR, run by TCRdb on the 5' RACE reads, gives a single entry per CDR3 protein. Of roughly 800,000 distinct CDR3 sequences in the sample, roughly 50% were seen once. The specimen sequenced was blood. Source of these receptors: an older man in good health.

The rearrangement links TRBV27 to TRBJ2-7; TRBD2 aligns across 9 bases. J was trimmed by 0 bases and V by 4 bases; bases with no gene match: 16. This CDR3 has 19 residues. CDR1 MNHEY and CDR2 SMNVEV come from the germline V gene (reference sequence). The CDR3 reads CASSSRPREVAGVSYEQYF. The CDR3 nucleotides read TGTGCCAGCAGTTCCCGCCCCCGGGAGGTAGCGGGGGTCTCCTACGAGCAGTACTTC.

This clonotype came up many times. The chain carries TRBV21-1 and TRBJ2-1; the DNA was not compared with TRBD2, the D call given in the table. TRBV21-1 is a documented pseudogene. The CDR3 has 17 amino acids. The CDR3, as DNA: TGTGCCAGCAGCACTTTCCCCCTAGCGGGAGGATACGATGAGCAGTTCTTC. Its translation is CASSTFPLAGGYDEQFF.

The chain is built from TRBV28 and TRBJ2-7; D is unclear. Germline assignment: CDR1 MDHEN and CDR2 SYDVKM. The V gene lost 6 bases and the J gene lost 6 bases, with 9 bases spanning the gap. CDR3 length equals 11 residues. CDR3 DNA sequence: TGTGCCAGCAGGGGCCCCTTCGAGCAGTACTTC. Encoded protein: CASRGPFEQYF.

The chain is built from TRBV5-6 and TRBJ2-3; D ambiguous. The CDR3 has 15 residues. Germline CDR1 and CDR2: SGHDT and YYEEEE. V was trimmed by 1 base and J by 14 bases, leaving 23 bases between them. CDR3 coding DNA: TGTGCCAGCAGCTTGCTCACCCCCACTCACAGATACGCGTATTTT. This encodes CASSLLTPTHRYAYF.

The rearrangement links TRBV5-1 to TRBJ2-1; maybe TRBD2 (5 bases). CDR1 is SGHRS, CDR2 YFSETQ, per germline. The CDR3 has 14 residues. The germline V and J ends were trimmed by 0 bases and 10 bases, with 14 bases remaining between them. CDR3 nucleotides: TGCGCCAGCAGCTTGGCTGCTATACCGGGAGAGCAGTTCTTC. Translated, it gives CASSLAAIPGEQFF.

The chain joins TRBV12-3 or TRBV12-4 to TRBJ2-7; weak D call: TRBD1 (7 bases). The germline V and J ends were trimmed by 5 bases and 5 bases, with 28 bases remaining between them. The CDR3 extends over 18 amino acids. The CDR3 DNA reads TGTGCCAGCAGTCCAAGGAGACAGGGAGGAGAGCTCCTGGACGAGCAGTACTTC. Amino acid sequence: CASSPRRQGGELLDEQYF.

The V and J genes are TRBV7-3 and TRBJ2-6; TRBD1 is a possible D gene (5 bases). V was trimmed by 3 bases and J by 0 bases, leaving 18 bases between them. Germline V lookup: CDR1 SGHTA, CDR2 FQGTGA. This CDR3 is 19 amino acids long. The CDR3 reads CASSFTPRATASGANVLTF. The CDR3 coding sequence is TGTGCCAGCAGCTTTACCCCCAGGGCCACAGCCTCTGGGGCCAACGTCCTGACTTTC.